Presented here are 32 T cell receptor beta chains from one specimen sequenced in a study of cytomegalovirus exposure and HLA in healthy donors (dated by TCRdb to 2016 to 2017). Library method: the immunoSEQ multiplex PCR assay. For the multiplex PCR, a mixture combining 60 forward primers for TCR Vbeta segments and 13 reverse primers for TCR Jbeta segments was used. Not all clones reach the TCRdb copy of this immuneACCESS table, which keeps in-frame sequences only. Checked studies attribute under half of the gap to unresolved V genes and leave the rest unexplained. The sample table contains some 170,000 clones; only one count was recorded for about 69% of them. The ten top clones hold over 2.5% of the sample. Sequencing used PBMCs. Source of these receptors: a male donor in good health and CMV-seronegative.

This clone was seen once. The chain carries TRBV5-4 and TRBJ1-1; D unresolved. CDR1 is SGHNT and CDR2 is YYREEE in the germline V gene (reference sequence). CDR3 size: 14 residues. Trimming cost V 0 bases and J 1 base, with 7 bases left between them. For the CDR3, the DNA is TGTGCCAGCAGCTTGGGACAAAGGAACACTGAAGCTTTCTTT. This codes for CASSLGQRNTEAFF.

The chain couples TRBV2 to TRBJ1-5; TRBD1 matches at 7 bases. V trimming: 7 bases; J trimming: 6 bases; junction bases outside the gene matches: 12. The CDR3 runs 15 residues. The germline gives CDR1 SNHLY, CDR2 FYNNEI. In DNA, the CDR3 is TGTGCCAGCACCCCTACAGGGGCCTTGAGTCAGCCCCAGCATTTT. Amino acid sequence: CASTPTGALSQPQHF.

This clone was picked up a small number of times. V and J are TRBV7-8 and TRBJ1-2; 9 nucleotides align to TRBD1. The length of the CDR3 is 15 residues. CDR1 and CDR2 from the germline V gene are SGHVS and FQNEAQ. Unmatched junction bases numbered 6, after V lost 7 bases and J lost 0 bases. The CDR3 here is CASTPGQGPNYGYTF. The CDR3 coding sequence is TGTGCCAGCACACCGGGACAGGGACCTAACTATGGCTACACCTTC.

This chain connects TRBV5-6 to TRBJ2-3; maybe TRBD2 (5 bases). V was cut by 0 bases and J by 0 bases, with 20 bases left in between. The CDR3 spans 19 residues. The germline V gene encodes CDR1 SGHDT and CDR2 YYEEEE. The chain's CDR3 is CASSLAQNLATTSTDTQYF. The DNA for the CDR3 is TGTGCCAGCAGCTTGGCCCAGAACCTAGCTACGACTAGCACAGATACGCAGTATTTT. Together with reference TRBV5-6 and TRBJ2-3, the CDR3 gives the full variable domain: DAGVTQSPTHLIKTRGQQVTLRCSPKSGHDTVSWYQQALGQGPQFIFQYYEEEERQRGNFPDRFSGHQFPNYSSELNVNALLLGDSALYLCASSLAQNLATTSTDTQYFGPGTRLTVL.

The chain uses TRBV14 and TRBJ1-5; D call uncertain. Trimming shortened V by 3 bases and J by 4 bases, and 4 bases separated the two germline ends. Germline CDR1 is SGHDN and CDR2 is FVKESK. There are 12 residues in the CDR3. CDR3 region: CASSHQNQPQHF. The CDR3 DNA reads as TGTGCCAGCAGCCATCAGAATCAGCCCCAGCATTTT.

The V gene is TRBV29-1, the J gene TRBJ2-1, with D perhaps matching TRBD2 (6 bases). V lost 1 base and J 3 bases, leaving 7 bases between the germline ends. This CDR3 spans 13 amino acids. CDR1 is SQVTM, CDR2 ANQGSEA, per germline. The CDR3 nucleotides are TGCAGCGTTGAAGGCGGGATCTACAATGAGCAGTTCTTC. Translating gives CSVEGGIYNEQFF.

The chain recombines TRBV19 with TRBJ1-2; 9 positions match TRBD1. The CDR3 totals 15 residues. Germline lookup yields CDR1 LNHDA and CDR2 SQIVND (reference sequence). J gave up 2 bases and V 5 bases, and 6 bases lay outside the gene matches. Here the CDR3 reads CASSVYRGPNYGYTF. The DNA for the CDR3 is TGTGCCAGTAGTGTATACAGGGGGCCGAACTATGGCTACACCTTC.

CDR3 nucleotide sequence: TGTGCCAGCAGTCATAGTAGGGACTCCAGAAACACTGAAGCTTTCTTT. Its translation: CASSHSRDSRNTEAFF. The rearrangement joins TRBV7-9 to TRBJ1-1; D may be TRBD1 (5 bases). Trimming stripped 6 bases from V and 2 bases from J, with 19 bases between. Germline V lookup: CDR1 SEHNR, CDR2 FQNEAQ (reference sequence). The CDR3 runs to 16 residues.

The J gene is TRBJ1-1, the V gene TRBV18; D possibly corresponds to TRBD1 (5 bases). This CDR3 has 17 residues. From germline, CDR1 is KGHSH and CDR2 LQKENI. Trimming removed 1 base at V and 4 bases at J, with 19 bases between. CDR3 loop: CASSPRGITLGGTEAFF. CDR3 coding DNA: TGTGCCAGCTCACCACGGGGAATTACGTTGGGGGGCACTGAAGCTTTCTTT. Supplemented by reference TRBV18 and TRBJ1-1, the full variable domain reads NAGVMQNPRHLVRRRGQEARLRCSPMKGHSHVYWYRQLPEEGLKFMVYLQKENIIDESGMPKERFSAEFPKEGPSILRIQQVVRGDSAAYFCASSPRGITLGGTEAFFGQGTRLTVV.

This clone was seen just once. The chain has TRBV7-2 and TRBJ2-7; 8 bases match TRBD2. CDR1 is SGHTA, CDR2 FQGNSA, per germline. CDR3 length equals 14 residues. J was trimmed by 7 bases and V by 3 bases; bases with no gene match: 8. The CDR3 region has the DNA TGTACCAGCAGCTTCAGGGTAGCGGGAAATGAGCAGTACTTC. Amino acid sequence: CTSSFRVAGNEQYF.

The gene calls are TRBV29-1 and TRBJ2-7, with D uncertain. V lost 4 bases and J lost 3, with 16 bases in between. The CDR3 is 14 amino acids. Germline V gene sequence: CDR1 SQVTM, CDR2 ANQGSEA. CDR3 loop: CSVVRFGGNYEQYF. Here the CDR3 DNA reads TGCAGCGTTGTTCGTTTCGGCGGAAACTACGAGCAGTACTTC.

Points on this clone: The sample contains more than one DNA sequence encoding this CDR3. The chain is built from TRBV9 and TRBJ2-3; 8 bases agree with TRBD2. The V segment lost 0 bases and the J segment 4 bases; nucleotides outside the gene matches: 4. This CDR3 comprises 15 residues. Germline V lookup: CDR1 SGDLS, CDR2 YYNGEE. CDR3 sequence reads: CASSVAGTRADTQYF. CDR3 DNA: TGTGCCAGCAGCGTAGCTGGGACTAGGGCAGATACGCAGTATTTT.

Worth noting for this clone: A junction end diverges from the germline sequence, so it may reflect a read error. This chain links TRBV30 with TRBJ1-3; 7 bases map to TRBD1. This CDR3 spans 14 amino acids. The V gene's germline CDR1 is GTSNPN and CDR2 SVGIG (reference sequence). The CDR3 reads CAWSASRFGTEVHF. The CDR3 bases are TGTGCCTGGAGTGCCTCCAGGTTTGGGACAGAGGTCCATTTT.

V gene TRBV5-6 combines with J gene TRBJ1-1; D uncertain. This CDR3 region has 14 residues. Looked up from germline, CDR1 is SGHDT and CDR2 is YYEEEE. V was cut by 2 bases and J by 3 bases, with 11 bases left in between. CDR3 protein: CASSFASRDTEAFF. CDR3 DNA sequence: TGTGCCAGCAGCTTCGCTAGCAGAGACACTGAAGCTTTCTTT. The variable domain in full, completed from reference TRBV5-6 and TRBJ1-1, reads DAGVTQSPTHLIKTRGQQVTLRCSPKSGHDTVSWYQQALGQGPQFIFQYYEEEERQRGNFPDRFSGHQFPNYSSELNVNALLLGDSALYLCASSFASRDTEAFFGQGTRLTVV.

The chain combines TRBV6-6 with TRBJ1-5; tentatively, D is TRBD1 (6 bases). V was clipped by 0 bases and J by 15 bases, with 15 bases between them. CDR3 length: 13 residues. CDR1 MNHNY and CDR2 SVGAGI come from the germline V gene (reference sequence). This CDR3 reads CASSYSDRSASHF. CDR3 coding DNA: TGTGCCAGCAGTTACTCCGACAGGTCGGCGTCGCATTTT.

This chain connects TRBV2 to TRBJ1-5, with unresolved D. CDR1 and CDR2 (germline): SNHLY, FYNNEI. The CDR3 is 14 amino acids. The V gene lost 4 bases and the J gene lost 6 bases, with 13 bases spanning the gap. CDR3 bases: TGTGCCAGCAGTGTTGGAGCGTACGGTCAGCCCCAGCATTTT. Its protein is CASSVGAYGQPQHF.

The gene calls are TRBV6-5 and TRBJ2-3, with D possibly matching TRBD2 (6 bases). The CDR3 runs 14 residues. Germline values: CDR1 MNHEY, CDR2 SVGAGI. The V gene lost 6 bases and the J gene lost 0 bases, with 10 bases spanning the gap. This CDR3 reads CASRGLGSTDTQYF. The CDR3 bases are TGTGCCAGCAGGGGACTGGGAAGCACAGATACGCAGTATTTT.

The gene calls are TRBV10-3 and TRBJ1-1, with no clear D. The germline V gene has CDR1 ENHRY and CDR2 SYGVKD. V lost 2 bases and J 1 base, leaving 8 bases between the germline ends. The CDR3 has 14 residues. The CDR3 sequence: CAISEGAGNTEAFF. In DNA, the CDR3 is TGTGCCATCAGTGAGGGTGCAGGGAACACTGAAGCTTTCTTT.

The rearrangement joins TRBV25-1 to TRBJ1-1; possible D gene TRBD1, 6 bases. The CDR3 has 13 residues. Trimming removed 7 bases at V and 3 bases at J, with 12 bases between. Per germline, CDR1 MGHDK and CDR2 SYGVNS. CDR3 region: CASILQGDTEAFF. CDR3 coding DNA: TGTGCCAGCATTCTACAGGGAGACACTGAAGCTTTCTTT.

V usage is TRBV2 and J usage is TRBJ1-1, with D perhaps matching TRBD1 (5 bases). Germline V gives CDR1 SNHLY, CDR2 FYNNEI. This CDR3 has 16 amino acids. The V end lost 9 bases, the J end lost 5 bases, and 25 bases lay between the germline ends. The CDR3 is CASQSGRKGGRTEAFF. CDR3 sequence (DNA): TGTGCCAGTCAATCAGGGCGTAAAGGAGGGAGAACTGAAGCTTTCTTT.

V and J are TRBV28 and TRBJ1-4, with a tentative D call TRBD1 (6 bases). The germline V gene has CDR1 MDHEN and CDR2 SYDVKM. Trimming stripped 6 bases from V and 3 bases from J, with 20 bases between. This CDR3 has 17 residues. CDR3 DNA sequence: TGTGCCAGCAGCCTTCGGACAGATCGAGCAGCTAATGAAAAACTGTTTTTT. Translation: CASSLRTDRAANEKLFF.

The chain links TRBV7-9 to TRBJ1-6; D is unclear. This CDR3 region has 14 residues. V lost 5 bases, J lost 5 bases, and 10 bases lay in between. Germline V gene lookup returns CDR1 SEHNR and CDR2 FQNEAQ (reference sequence). CDR3 in amino acids: CASSPPQDNSPLHF. CDR3 nucleotide sequence: TGTGCCAGCAGCCCCCCTCAGGATAATTCACCCCTCCACTTT. The entire variable domain, with the rest obtained from reference TRBV7-9 and TRBJ1-6, is as follows: DTGVSQNPRHKITKRGQNVTFRCDPISEHNRLYWYRQTLGQGPEFLTYFQNEAQLEKSRLLSDRFSAERPKGSFSTLEIQRTEQGDSAMYLCASSPPQDNSPLHFGNGTRLTVT.

V is TRBV7-6 and J is TRBJ1-3; 7 bases are shared with TRBD1. The CDR3 sequence is 15 residues long. Germline V gene lookup returns CDR1 SGHVS and CDR2 FNYEAQ. J lost 2 bases, V lost 6 bases, and 7 bases had no gene match. In DNA, the CDR3 is TGTGCCAGCAGGTTAAAGGACAGGCCTGGAAACACCATATATTTT. Protein: CASRLKDRPGNTIYF.

V gene TRBV6-1 combines with J gene TRBJ1-1; TRBD1 aligns across 9 bases. The germline gives CDR1 MNHNS, CDR2 SASEGT. The CDR3 runs to 19 residues. Trimming took 4 bases from V and 2 from J; bases not matched to a gene: 17. DNA of the CDR3: TGTGCCAGCAGTGTCTCTCCGGGACAGGGCCTGCATAGAAACACTGAAGCTTTCTTT. Protein product: CASSVSPGQGLHRNTEAFF.

The sample holds a few counts of this clone. The chain carries TRBV7-9 and TRBJ1-2; possible D gene TRBD1, 5 bases. Between the trimmed V and J ends, which lost 1 base and 2 bases, there was a span of 11 bases. The CDR3 is 15 amino acids. Germline-derived CDR1 and CDR2 are SEHNR and FQNEAQ (reference sequence). In DNA, the CDR3 is TGTGCCAGCAGCTTAGAATCGCCAGGGAACTATGGCTACACCTTC. This translates into CASSLESPGNYGYTF.

This sequence joins TRBV11-1 and TRBJ1-2; D not certain. The V gene lost 4 bases and the J gene lost 7 bases, with 19 bases spanning the gap. This CDR3 region has 15 residues. CDR1 and CDR2 (germline): SGHAT, FQDESV (reference sequence). The CDR3 sequence: CASSWREPLQSGYTF. The CDR3 nucleotides are TGTGCCAGCAGCTGGCGGGAACCCCTACAAAGTGGCTACACCTTC.

The chain is built from TRBV5-4 and TRBJ2-7; 10 nucleotides agree with TRBD1. In germline, CDR1 is SGHNT, CDR2 YYREEE (reference sequence). The CDR3 is 17 amino acids. The ends lost 3 bases at V and 4 bases at J; junction bases unmatched: 13. The CDR3 loop reads CASSWVPGQGNWYEQYF. In nucleotides, the CDR3 is TGTGCCAGCAGCTGGGTACCGGGACAGGGGAATTGGTACGAGCAGTACTTC.

The chain couples TRBV7-8 to TRBJ2-5, with D uncertain. The CDR3 consists of 13 residues. Trimming stripped 7 bases from V and 7 bases from J, with 16 bases between. CDR1 is SGHVS, CDR2 FQNEAQ, per germline. CDR3 amino acids: CASTNAERGTQYF. DNA of the CDR3: TGTGCCAGCACTAACGCGGAGCGCGGGACCCAGTACTTC.

Remarks on this clone: The conserved final phenylalanine or tryptophan is absent from the CDR3, which likely points to a read error. V is TRBV28 and J is TRBJ2-7; TRBD1 matches 7 bases. V lost 7 bases, J lost 5 bases, and 8 bases stayed unmatched. This CDR3 is built from 13 residues. Germline lookup yields CDR1 MDHEN and CDR2 SYDVKM. The chain's CDR3 is CASKTGVRNEQYL. The DNA of the CDR3 is TGTGCCAGCAAAACAGGGGTTCGGAACGAGCAGTACCTC.

The V call is TRBV9, the J call TRBJ2-5; D is unclear. Germline V lookup: CDR1 SGDLS, CDR2 YYNGEE. The CDR3 totals 13 residues. V was pared by 0 bases and J by 3 bases, with 6 bases between. CDR3: CASSVAVEETQYF. In DNA form, the CDR3 reads TGTGCCAGCAGCGTAGCGGTCGAAGAGACCCAGTACTTC.

CDR3 bases: TGTGCCAGCAGTTCCGGACAGGGGGGATATCACAATCAGCCCCAGCATTTT. This translates into CASSSGQGGYHNQPQHF. V and J are TRBV28 and TRBJ1-5, with 10 bases that match TRBD1. Looked up from germline, CDR1 is MDHEN and CDR2 is SYDVKM. V lost 4 bases, J lost 3 bases, and 9 bases stayed unmatched. This CDR3 has 17 amino acids. Looking up the rest from reference TRBV28 and TRBJ1-5 gives the full variable domain: DVKVTQSSRYLVKRTGEKVFLECVQDMDHENMFWYRQDPGLGLRLIYFSYDVKMKEKGDIPEGYSVSREKKERFSLILESASTNQTSMYLCASSSGQGGYHNQPQHFGDGTRLSIL.

Only a few counts were recorded for this clone. V usage is TRBV6-5 and J usage is TRBJ1-5, with TRBD1 matching 10 bases. This CDR3 spans 15 amino acids. Germline V gives CDR1 MNHEY, CDR2 SVGAGI. Germline trimming cut 5 bases from V and 7 bases from J; bases unmatched to any gene: 8. As DNA, the CDR3 is TGTGCCAGCAGTCCGGCGACAGGGGGCCGACAGCCCCAGCATTTT. Translated: CASSPATGGRQPQHF.